This TCR beta chain was sequenced during a study of CD8 T cells in Susac syndrome. Germline V lookup: CDR1 DFQATT, CDR2 SNEGSKA (reference sequence). Trimming removed 8 bases from V and 4 bases from J; junction bases left unmatched: 12. The CDR3 is 15 residues long. This clonotype was observed a single time. The RNA input was about 0.45 to 1 ug, and it was reverse transcribed with random hexamers. Amplification of TCR beta CDR3 used immunoSEQ multiplex PCR across 54 Vbeta and 13 Jbeta. TCRdb reanalysed the immunoSEQ multiplex PCR reads using MiXCR and keeps one entry per CDR3 protein. The table has about 200,000 distinct CDR3 sequences, approximately 95% seen once.

The receptor's source is a human donor with multiple sclerosis. The sample comprised CD4+ T cells from PBMCs. The gene calls are TRBV20-1 and TRBJ2-1; 9 bases map to TRBD2. CDR3 DNA sequence: TGCAGTCTCCGGCCCGCGGGGGGGCCTTACAATGAGCAGTTCTTC. Translation: CSLRPAGGPYNEQFF.